A single sample gave rise to the 32 T cell receptor beta chains below, sequenced in a study of technical replicates of blood from several donors. Generated by immunoSEQ multiplex PCR, the TCRdb table keeps only in-frame clones and is missing some. Counted here are about 83,000 clones, about 90% occurring once; the ten biggest clones make up around 0.3%. What was sequenced was T cells isolated from PBMCs. These TCRs come from a human donor in good health.

The chain carries TRBV7-6 and TRBJ2-7, with 7 bases fitting TRBD2. The CDR3 extends over 16 amino acids. Losses at the gene ends were 1 base for V and 0 bases for J; bases not matched to a gene: 6. The germline CDR1 and CDR2 sequences are SGHVS and FNYEAQ. The CDR3 DNA reads TGTGCCAGCAGCTTAGTCCCAGCGGGGCACTCCTACGAGCAGTACTTC. Translating it yields CASSLVPAGHSYEQYF.

The rearrangement joins TRBV2 to TRBJ1-5, with D unclear. Looked up from germline, CDR1 is SNHLY and CDR2 is FYNNEI. There are 16 residues in the CDR3. Deletions cut 4 bases from V and 1 base from J, with 14 bases between. Here the CDR3 DNA reads TGTGCCAGCAGTGGGATGAGGAGGACGAGCAATCAGCCCCAGCATTTT. Its translation is CASSGMRRTSNQPQHF.

This chain uses TRBV6-6 with TRBJ2-7, with 7 bases lining up with TRBD2. The CDR3 is 16 residues long. Germline V gene data show CDR1 as MNHNY and CDR2 as SVGAGI (reference sequence). Trimming took 2 bases from V and 1 from J; bases not matched to a gene: 8. The CDR3 sequence: CASSYTPWEGSYEQYF. In DNA form, the CDR3 reads TGTGCCAGCAGTTACACCCCTTGGGAGGGGTCCTACGAGCAGTACTTC.

This rearrangement joins TRBV4-1 to TRBJ2-2; D perhaps matches TRBD1 (5 bases). Germline CDR1 is MGHRA and CDR2 is YSYEKL. V was trimmed by 0 bases and J by 4 bases, leaving 9 bases between them. CDR3 length: 15 amino acids. The CDR3 loop reads CASSQEGAITGELFF. The CDR3 bases are TGCGCCAGCAGCCAAGAAGGGGCGATCACCGGGGAGCTGTTTTTT.

The V gene is TRBV28, the J gene TRBJ1-5; TRBD1 matches at 10 bases. This CDR3 is built from 19 residues. The J segment lost 1 base and the V segment lost 4 bases, leaving 13 bases of the junction unmatched. Germline V gene lookup returns CDR1 MDHEN and CDR2 SYDVKM. CDR3 sequence: CASSSPGQGTLESNQPQHF. CDR3 sequence (DNA): TGTGCCAGCAGTTCCCCGGGACAGGGGACCCTGGAGAGCAATCAGCCCCAGCATTTT.

This sequence joins TRBV2 and TRBJ1-5; 9 bases map to TRBD1. V shed 3 bases and J 5 bases; nucleotides not matched to a gene: 2. CDR1 SNHLY and CDR2 FYNNEI come from the germline V gene. This CDR3 comprises 14 residues. The CDR3 here is CASSDRTGDQPQHF. CDR3 nucleotides: TGTGCCAGCAGTGACAGGACAGGGGATCAGCCCCAGCATTTT.

The J gene is TRBJ2-3, the V gene TRBV21-1; the table's D call TRBD2 went unverified against the DNA. TRBV21-1 counts as a pseudogene. The CDR3 runs to 15 residues. CDR3 residues: CASSRIAGGTDTQYF. The CDR3 DNA sequence: TGTGCCAGCAGCAGAATAGCGGGGGGCACAGATACGCAGTATTTT.

This chain joins TRBV27 and TRBJ2-7; 9 nucleotides match TRBD2. Germline V gene sequence: CDR1 MNHEY, CDR2 SMNVEV (reference sequence). The V segment lost 4 bases and the J segment 2 bases; nucleotides outside the gene matches: 6. This CDR3 contains 15 residues. CDR3 residues: CASSSSTSGAYEQYF. CDR3 in DNA: TGTGCCAGCAGTTCGTCGACTAGCGGTGCCTACGAGCAGTACTTC.

This clone was seen a single time. The V and J genes are TRBV2 and TRBJ2-1, with 10 nucleotides matching TRBD2. The CDR3 totals 15 residues. Per germline, CDR1 SNHLY and CDR2 FYNNEI. V dropped 6 bases and J dropped 4; count of bases not matched to a gene: 6. The CDR3 coding sequence is TGTGCCAGCAGGGAACTAGCGGGGCCTTACAATGAGCAGTTCTTC. Translating it yields CASRELAGPYNEQFF.

The chain combines TRBV6-5 with TRBJ2-2, with TRBD2 identical over 9 bases. V lost 1 base to trimming and J lost 5 bases; unmatched junction nucleotides: 2. The CDR3 contains 15 residues. Germline V gene sequence: CDR1 MNHEY, CDR2 SVGAGI. In DNA, the CDR3 is TGTGCCAGCAGTTACTTGCTAGCGGGGACCGGGGAGCTGTTTTTT. It encodes CASSYLLAGTGELFF.

This chain links TRBV11-1 with TRBJ2-7, with D possibly being TRBD1 (6 bases). This CDR3 has 15 amino acids. Trimming took 3 bases from V and 4 from J, leaving 16 bases between them. Germline-derived CDR1 and CDR2 are SGHAT and FQDESV (reference sequence). CDR3 sequence: CASSFSRVRGYEQYF. The CDR3 region has the DNA TGTGCCAGCAGCTTTTCCAGGGTTAGGGGGTACGAGCAGTACTTC.

The chain links TRBV9 to TRBJ2-3, with a weak D call TRBD2 (5 bases). Between the trimmed V and J ends, which lost 4 bases and 2 bases, there was a span of 14 bases. The germline V gene has CDR1 SGDLS and CDR2 YYNGEE. This CDR3 comprises 15 residues. Here the CDR3 DNA reads TGTGCCAGCAGCCCCGGGTCGGGGTCCACAGATACGCAGTATTTT. Amino acid sequence: CASSPGSGSTDTQYF. Looking up the rest from reference TRBV9 and TRBJ2-3 gives the full variable domain: DSGVTQTPKHLITATGQRVTLRCSPRSGDLSVYWYQQSLDQGLQFLIQYYNGEERAKGNILERFSAQQFPDLHSELNLSSLELGDSALYFCASSPGSGSTDTQYFGPGTRLTVL.

CDR3 sequence: CASTWRAGETQYF. The CDR3 DNA is TGTGCCAGCACTTGGAGGGCGGGAGAGACCCAGTACTTC. The rearrangement joins TRBV6-5 to TRBJ2-5; a weak D match, TRBD2 (6 bases). V gave up 7 bases and J gave up 4 bases, with 13 bases separating them. The CDR3 totals 13 residues. Germline loops: CDR1 MNHEY, CDR2 SVGAGI.

The chain recombines TRBV27 with TRBJ1-5; 9 bases map to TRBD1. CDR3 size: 15 residues. Germline trimming cut 5 bases from V and 7 bases from J; bases unmatched to any gene: 9. Germline CDR1 is MNHEY and CDR2 is SMNVEV (reference sequence). The CDR3 protein is CASSPVPDRGQPQHF. CDR3 nucleotides: TGTGCCAGCAGTCCCGTACCGGACAGGGGCCAGCCCCAGCATTTT.

J is TRBJ2-7 and V is TRBV7-2; 9 bases are a match to TRBD2. Germline-derived CDR1 and CDR2 are SGHTA and FQGNSA. Trimming took 4 bases from V and 2 from J; bases not matched to a gene: 3. CDR3 size: 14 residues. CDR3 bases: TGTGCCAGCAGCTCGCGGGGGGGTGCCTACGAGCAGTACTTC. Translation: CASSSRGGAYEQYF.

This CDR3 reads CASSYPGTGAGNTIYF. DNA of the CDR3: TGTGCCAGCAGTTACCCCGGGACAGGGGCTGGAAACACCATATATTTT. This chain connects TRBV6-5 to TRBJ1-3; 10 bases are shared with TRBD1. Per germline, CDR1 MNHEY and CDR2 SVGAGI. Unmatched junction bases numbered 3, after V lost 2 bases and J lost 2 bases. The CDR3 sequence is 16 residues long.

The rearrangement links TRBV6-1 to TRBJ2-7, with TRBD2 identical over 8 bases. The CDR3 runs 15 residues. Germline CDR1 and CDR2: MNHNS and SASEGT. V gave up 5 bases and J gave up 5 bases; unmatched junction bases: 11. CDR3 nucleotide sequence: TGTGCCAGCAGTCTCCCGGGGGGGAAGTCCCACGAGCAGTACTTC. Residues: CASSLPGGKSHEQYF.

The sample holds a few counts of this clone. The genes are TRBV9 and TRBJ2-1; D gene ambiguous. This CDR3 is built from 13 residues. V shed 3 bases and J shed 8 bases, with 12 bases lying between them. The germline V gene encodes CDR1 SGDLS and CDR2 YYNGEE. CDR3 sequence reads: CASSAPRSDEQFF. Here the CDR3 DNA reads TGTGCCAGCAGCGCCCCTCGTAGTGATGAGCAGTTCTTC.

V and J are TRBV5-1 and TRBJ1-1; perhaps TRBD1 as D (6 bases). Germline-derived CDR1 and CDR2 are SGHRS and YFSETQ. V lost 5 bases and J lost 0, with 20 bases in between. CDR3 length: 17 residues. The CDR3 loop reads CASSGEGDALLNTEAFF. CDR3 nucleotides: TGCGCCAGCAGTGGAGAGGGGGACGCACTACTGAACACTGAAGCTTTCTTT.

J is TRBJ2-5 and V is TRBV5-1; a possible D gene is TRBD1 (6 bases). This CDR3 has 15 amino acids. V gave up 0 bases and J gave up 1 base, with 10 bases separating them. In germline, CDR1 is SGHRS, CDR2 YFSETQ. In DNA form, the CDR3 reads TGCGCCAGCAGCTTGGAATGGGGGCCCCAAGAGACCCAGTACTTC. Protein product: CASSLEWGPQETQYF.

The chain employs TRBV27 and TRBJ2-5, with D perhaps matching TRBD1 (6 bases). Germline V gene data show CDR1 as MNHEY and CDR2 as SMNVEV (reference sequence). Trimming removed 2 bases from V and 5 bases from J, with 18 bases in between. There are 16 residues in the CDR3. The CDR3 loop reads CASSLETGRVVETQYF. For the CDR3, the DNA is TGTGCCAGCAGTTTAGAGACAGGACGAGTAGTTGAGACCCAGTACTTC.

The rearrangement links TRBV27 to TRBJ2-7; tentatively, D is TRBD1 (5 bases). The CDR3 totals 15 residues. V was trimmed by 0 bases and J by 2 bases, leaving 11 bases between them. The germline V gene has CDR1 MNHEY and CDR2 SMNVEV (reference sequence). The CDR3: CASSLSAGPTYEQYF. The CDR3 DNA follows: TGTGCCAGCAGTTTATCGGCAGGGCCTACCTACGAGCAGTACTTC.

The rearrangement uses TRBV5-1 and TRBJ2-7; 7 bases are a match to TRBD1. The CDR3 extends over 14 amino acids. Germline CDR1 is SGHRS and CDR2 is YFSETQ. The trim removed 0 bases at V and 4 bases at J, leaving 4 bases unmatched. CDR3 protein: CASSLAGRGYEQYF. Written as DNA, the CDR3 is TGCGCCAGCAGCTTGGCCGGCAGGGGGTACGAGCAGTACTTC.

The CDR3 DNA reads as TGTGCCAGCAGCTTGGAGGGGGGGGGCTACGAGCAGTACTTC. Its protein product is CASSLEGGGYEQYF. The chain links TRBV7-6 to TRBJ2-7; D is perhaps TRBD2 (7 bases). Per germline, CDR1 SGHVS and CDR2 FNYEAQ. Trimming took off 3 bases at V and 3 bases at J, with 12 bases between the two ends. The CDR3 is 14 amino acids.

This clone was recorded once. This chain joins TRBV10-2 and TRBJ2-7; TRBD1 is a possible D gene (5 bases). Trimming shortened V by 7 bases and J by 5 bases, and 9 bases separated the two germline ends. CDR1 is WSHSY and CDR2 is SAAADI in the germline V gene. The CDR3 is made up of 11 amino acids. The chain's CDR3 is CASTDSNEQYF. Written as DNA, the CDR3 is TGCGCCAGCACCGACAGCAACGAGCAGTACTTC.

This clone was counted only a few times. This chain connects TRBV4-1 to TRBJ1-4; no definite D call. CDR3 size: 14 residues. Trimming cost V 8 bases and J 4 bases, with 14 bases left between them. Looked up from germline, CDR1 is MGHRA and CDR2 is YSYEKL. This CDR3 reads CASRTAGFNEKLFF. The CDR3 DNA reads as TGCGCCAGCCGAACGGCGGGGTTTAATGAAAAACTGTTTTTT.

This chain connects TRBV2 to TRBJ2-5; 8 nucleotides align to TRBD1. The CDR3 is 15 amino acids. CDR1 and CDR2 from the germline V gene are SNHLY and FYNNEI. V gave up 6 bases and J gave up 1 base; unmatched junction bases: 7. The CDR3 protein is CASRRPTGAQETQYF. The CDR3 DNA reads TGTGCCAGCAGGAGACCGACAGGGGCCCAAGAGACCCAGTACTTC.

The CDR3 DNA reads as TGTGCCAGCAGCTTGGTTGTCGGTAGTAGCTACGAGCAGTACTTC. This encodes CASSLVVGSSYEQYF. V gene TRBV7-2 combines with J gene TRBJ2-7; D is uncertain. Germline V gene lookup returns CDR1 SGHTA and CDR2 FQGNSA. V was clipped by 3 bases and J by 3 bases, with 15 bases between them. The CDR3 runs 15 residues.

The rearrangement links TRBV5-1 to TRBJ2-3; 7 nucleotides line up with TRBD2. From germline, CDR1 is SGHRS and CDR2 YFSETQ. This CDR3 comprises 15 residues. The V segment lost 4 bases and the J segment 2 bases; nucleotides outside the gene matches: 7. CDR3 residues: CASSPQRDFTDTQYF. The DNA of the CDR3 is TGCGCCAGCAGCCCCCAGCGGGACTTCACAGATACGCAGTATTTT.

This chain's CDR3 is CASSSAGGLDEQFF. The CDR3 region has the DNA TGCGCCAGCAGCTCGGCAGGGGGCCTCGATGAGCAGTTCTTC. The chain links TRBV5-1 to TRBJ2-1, with 8 bases fitting TRBD1. The germline V gene encodes CDR1 SGHRS and CDR2 YFSETQ. Trimming cost V 3 bases and J 8 bases; bases outside gene matches: 7. The CDR3 loop spans 14 amino acids.

The chain carries TRBV5-6 and TRBJ2-7, with D hard to call. Germline CDR1 reads SGHDT; CDR2 reads YYEEEE. The length of the CDR3 is 11 residues. V was clipped by 4 bases and J by 3 bases, with 5 bases between them. The CDR3 here is CASSRDYEQYF. CDR3 nucleotides: TGTGCCAGCAGCCGAGACTACGAGCAGTACTTC.

This chain uses TRBV11-2 with TRBJ2-1; no reliable D call. The CDR3 loop spans 13 amino acids. V lost 0 bases and J lost 14, with 14 bases in between. In germline, CDR1 is SGHAT, CDR2 FQNNGV. The CDR3 coding sequence is TGTGCCAGCAGCTTAGATTCGTTAATATCAGAGTTCTTC. It yields the protein CASSLDSLISEFF.